The rows below give T cell receptor beta chains drawn from one sample of a study of shared clonotypes between healthy human individuals. The protocol was immunoSEQ multiplex PCR, while the TCRdb copy is restricted to in-frame clones and leaves out a portion. The repertoire holds more than 1.2 million clones, with 98% to 99% as singletons. The sequencing input was naive CD4+ T cells sorted from blood. The receptors come from a man younger than 45 in good health. The CDR3 runs from the conserved cysteine through the conserved F or W. D genes are given only for firm matches. Clone size appears in some rows only: once, few, many, or a class for an expanded clone.

abundance	d_gene	j_gene	v_gene	CDR3aa
.	TRBD2	TRBJ2-3	TRBV13	CASSGRLAGGADTQYF
.	.	TRBJ2-1	TRBV28	CASRIGDSLYNEQFF
.	TRBD1	TRBJ2-7	TRBV18	CASSHGTGKSYEQYF
.	.	TRBJ1-6	TRBV11-2	CASSQTGRHSPLHF
.	TRBD2	TRBJ2-1	TRBV18	CASSPPPGGYNEQFF
.	.	TRBJ2-7	TRBV28	CASSLSPVREGQYF
.	TRBD1	TRBJ1-1	TRBV5-1	CASSLGPGQGAFTEAFF
.	TRBD2	TRBJ2-1	TRBV27	CASSLSGRPQFRNEQFF
.	.	TRBJ2-3	TRBV18	CASSPSPDTQYF
.	.	TRBJ2-6	TRBV9	CASSVSGNSGANVLTF
.	TRBD1	TRBJ2-7	TRBV11-2	CASSRTGAGEQYF
.	.	TRBJ2-6	TRBV9	CASSSPAGGRAGANVLTF
.	.	TRBJ2-7	TRBV4-3	CASSQDWSGLSYEQYF
.	TRBD2	TRBJ2-3	TRBV9	CASSVALGGSTDTQYF
once	.	TRBJ1-3	TRBV7-8	CASSPGVGGSGNTIYF
.	.	TRBJ2-7	TRBV7-2	CASSLVREQYF
.	TRBD1	TRBJ1-2	TRBV20-1	CSHLGTGGYTF
once	TRBD2	TRBJ2-2	TRBV19	CASASLAGLHTGELFF
.	TRBD1	TRBJ2-2	TRBV5-1	CASSLAGGDYGTGELFF
.	.	TRBJ2-1	TRBV18	CASSPGPTVSYNEQFF
.	.	TRBJ1-1	TRBV7-9	CASSLDFIEMAEAFF
.	TRBD1	TRBJ2-1	TRBV6-4	CASSLDRNREQFF
.	TRBD2	TRBJ2-3	TRBV6-5	CASSYSPGGTDTQYF
.	.	TRBJ2-6	TRBV11-3	CASSSGANVLTF
.	.	TRBJ1-2	TRBV6-5	CASSSRDINYGYTF
.	.	TRBJ1-5	TRBV15	CATSRDDQPQHF
.	TRBD2	TRBJ2-4	TRBV5-1	CASSPLAGAGELRLYF
.	.	TRBJ2-7	TRBV2	CASRDISYEQYF
.	.	TRBJ2-2	TRBV7-3	CASSPGAGPTGELFF